Each of the 2 T cell receptor beta chains below was sequenced from the same sample in a study of Graves' ophthalmopathy and Graves' hyperthyroidism. TCR beta CDR3 regions were amplified from RNA transcripts. An initial RT-PCR round employing HTBI primers preceded a second-round multiplex PCR. In TCRdb, the multiplex PCR reads were re-called with MiXCR into one record per CDR3 protein. The sample carries fewer than 250,000 distinct CDR3 sequences, 25% to 35% recorded once. Sequenced material: peripheral blood. Every receptor here comes from a man aged 50 to 60 with Graves' ophthalmopathy.

This sequence joins TRBV12-5 and TRBJ2-7, with D unresolved. This CDR3 spans 13 amino acids. Between the trimmed V and J ends, which lost 2 bases and 7 bases, there was a span of 12 bases. Germline-derived CDR1 and CDR2 are LGHNT and FRNRAP. The CDR3 DNA is TGTGCTAGTGGTTTGTCCGGTTCGCGAGAGCAGTACTTC. As protein: CASGLSGSREQYF.

This clonotype has ten or more counts. The gene calls are TRBV7-2 and TRBJ2-4; perhaps TRBD1 as D (7 bases). Germline lookup yields CDR1 SGHTA and CDR2 FQGNSA. The germline V and J ends were trimmed by 1 base and 3 bases, with 13 bases remaining between them. CDR3 length: 16 amino acids. The CDR3 nucleotides read TGTGCCAGCAGCTTAGAGCACAGGGGAGGCAAAAACATTCAGTACTTC. The encoded protein is CASSLEHRGGKNIQYF.